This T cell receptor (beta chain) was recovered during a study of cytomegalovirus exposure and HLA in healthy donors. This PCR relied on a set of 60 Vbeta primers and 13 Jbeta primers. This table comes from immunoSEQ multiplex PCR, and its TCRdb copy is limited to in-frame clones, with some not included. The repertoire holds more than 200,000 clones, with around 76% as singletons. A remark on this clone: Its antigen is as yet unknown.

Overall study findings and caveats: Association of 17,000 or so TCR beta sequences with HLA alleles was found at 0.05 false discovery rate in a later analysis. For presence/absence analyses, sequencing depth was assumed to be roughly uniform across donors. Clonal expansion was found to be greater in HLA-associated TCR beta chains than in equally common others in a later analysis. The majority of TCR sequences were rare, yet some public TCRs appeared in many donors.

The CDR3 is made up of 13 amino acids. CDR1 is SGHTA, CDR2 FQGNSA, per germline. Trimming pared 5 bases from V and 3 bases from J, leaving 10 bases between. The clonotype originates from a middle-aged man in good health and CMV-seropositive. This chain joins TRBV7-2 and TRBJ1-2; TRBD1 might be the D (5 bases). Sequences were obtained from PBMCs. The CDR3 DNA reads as TGTGCCAGCAGCGTGACAGAGTACTATGGCTACACCTTC. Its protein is CASSVTEYYGYTF.